These T cell receptor beta chains were read from a single sample in a study of blood T cell repertoires in COVID-19. Profiled with immunoSEQ multiplex PCR; TCRdb holds only in-frame clones, not every one. Among 13,000 or so clones listed, roughly 78% were seen once. The sample comprised peripheral blood. Receptor source: a human donor in a cohort sampled during active COVID-19. The CDR3 runs from the conserved cysteine through the conserved F or W. The order of the fields is CDR3 length, V gene, J gene, clone size, D gene, CDR3 protein, CDR3 DNA. A D gene is named only where the DNA matches it firmly. Clone size is not always given. Where it is, it says once, few, many or a class for expanded clones.

length: 15
V: TRBV4-2
J: TRBJ1-2
size: once
D: -
CDR3: CASSQDWTTVYGYTF
DNA: TGTGCCAGCAGCCAAGACTGGACAACGGTCTATGGCTACACCTTC

length: 14
V: TRBV29-1
J: TRBJ2-1
size: -
D: TRBD1
CDR3: CSVDREDSYNEQFF
DNA: TGCAGCGTGGACAGGGAAGACTCCTACAATGAGCAGTTCTTC

length: 13
V: TRBV12-3/TRBV12-4
J: TRBJ2-3
size: -
D: -
CDR3: CASIAGESDTQYF
DNA: TGTGCCAGCATCGCCGGGGAGTCAGATACGCAGTATTTT

length: 14
V: TRBV6-2/TRBV6-3
J: TRBJ2-7
size: once
D: -
CDR3: CASSYGGTLSEQYF
DNA: TGTGCCAGCAGTTACGGTGGGACATTAAGCGAGCAGTACTTC

length: 17
V: TRBV25-1
J: TRBJ1-1
size: once
D: -
CDR3: CASSESVGETGRTEAFF
DNA: TGTGCCAGCAGTGAATCCGTGGGGGAAACAGGGCGGACTGAAGCTTTCTTT

length: 20
V: TRBV2
J: TRBJ2-5
size: few
D: TRBD1
CDR3: CASTLKMDREGRGSQETQYF
DNA: TGTGCCAGCACCCTAAAAATGGACAGGGAAGGAAGAGGCAGTCAAGAGACCCAGTACTTC

length: 12
V: TRBV27
J: TRBJ1-2
size: -
D: -
CDR3: CASSPGANGYTF
DNA: TGTGCCAGCAGTCCAGGGGCGAATGGCTACACCTTC

length: 14
V: TRBV5-6
J: TRBJ2-1
size: -
D: -
CDR3: CASSPPENYNEQFF
DNA: TGTGCCAGCAGCCCCCCCGAGAATTACAATGAGCAGTTCTTC

length: 14
V: TRBV6-6
J: TRBJ2-5
size: -
D: TRBD2
CDR3: CASSRGLVEETQYF
DNA: TGTGCCAGCAGTAGAGGACTAGTGGAAGAGACCCAGTACTTC

length: 14
V: TRBV29-1
J: TRBJ2-7
size: -
D: TRBD1
CDR3: CSVSPRTGGYEQYF
DNA: TGCAGCGTTTCCCCCCGGACAGGGGGCTACGAGCAGTACTTC

length: 14
V: TRBV4-1
J: TRBJ2-2
size: -
D: -
CDR3: CASSQDGAELELFF
DNA: TGCGCCAGCAGCCAAGATGGAGCGGAACTGGAGCTGTTTTTT

length: 15
V: TRBV19
J: TRBJ2-7
size: -
D: TRBD1
CDR3: CASSMTGPLRNEQYF
DNA: TGTGCCAGTAGTATGACAGGGCCTCTGAGGAACGAGCAGTACTTC

length: 14
V: TRBV14
J: TRBJ1-1
size: -
D: -
CDR3: CASSQEIGSRGAFF
DNA: TGTGCCAGCAGCCAAGAGATCGGGAGCCGTGGGGCTTTCTTT